Listed below are T cell receptor beta chains from one sample, sequenced in a study of somatic mutations in cytotoxic T cells in rheumatoid arthritis. Repertoires were generated with immunoSEQ multiplex PCR, while TCRdb's copy carries only in-frame clones and drops some. The table lists fewer than 20,000 clones, more than 60% of them singletons. Sequencing input: CD8+ T cells sorted from blood. The receptors were gathered from a woman in her sixties in good health. CDR3s include the opening cysteine and the closing phenylalanine or tryptophan.

length	V	J	CDR3
14	TRBV19	TRBJ1-1	CASTLGQGYQEAFF
14	TRBV6-1	TRBJ2-7	CASSAYSTGNEQYF
13	TRBV19	TRBJ2-2	CASRGGNTGELFF
13	TRBV19	TRBJ1-1	CAAAAASNTEAFF
16	TRBV6-5	TRBJ2-2	CASSYSSGRHAGELFF
15	TRBV2	TRBJ1-5	CASKRAAGSNQPQHF
15	TRBV2	TRBJ1-5	CASSVKGGWNQPQHF
17	TRBV4-1	TRBJ2-2	CASSPGLRDRATGELFF
15	TRBV19	TRBJ2-7	CASTLGASGTYEQYF
16	TRBV21-1	TRBJ2-7	CASSGRDKSRYYEQYF
17	TRBV5-6	TRBJ1-3	CASSLEYGDASGNTIYF
16	TRBV5-6	TRBJ2-3	CASSLASGGTWVPQYF
13	TRBV29-1	TRBJ2-1	CSVVGRLLNEQFF
17	TRBV9	TRBJ2-3	CASSVPTHGGATDTQYF
12	TRBV6-1	TRBJ2-7	CASSGAGYEQYF